This T cell receptor beta chain was found in a study of blood T cell repertoires in COVID-19. Across the whole study: The United States, Italy and Spain were the sources of the acute and convalescent COVID-19 samples.

The CDR3 is 13 residues long. Germline V gene data show CDR1 as MNHEY and CDR2 as SMNVEV (reference sequence). Trimming removed 1 base at V and 6 bases at J, with 7 bases between. Original analysis: Quantification of nucleated cells was approximated via reference gene primer amplification. Clones were read by immunoSEQ multiplex PCR, and TCRdb kept only the in-frame ones, dropping some. The V and J calls and clone size were taken over from that table, and D and trimming were inferred from the DNA. The sample consists of over 250,000 clones, around 90% of them appearing once. The clonotype was recovered from a woman in her forties or fifties with COVID-19, enrolled during active disease. The specimen was peripheral blood. The chain carries TRBV27 and TRBJ2-1, with a weak D call TRBD1 (6 bases). The CDR3 protein is CASSLLGGNEQFF. CDR3 in DNA: TGTGCCAGCAGTTTATTAGGGGGCAATGAGCAGTTCTTC.